These 8 T cell receptor beta chains originate from one sample sequenced in a study of identical twins (dated by TCRdb to 2016 to 2017). The method behind the library was 5' RACE. Reads for this sample came from an Illumina HiSeq 2000. TCRdb reprocessing: public reads trimmed at Q25 with fastp, clones called with MiXCR, in-frame beta chains kept. Rows are combined by CDR3 protein, so each entry shows the most common genes and DNA. A total of hundreds of thousands of distinct CDR3 sequences appear in this sample, around a sixth of them only once. Roughly 13% of the sample belongs to the ten largest clones. The sample was also reused in another study, on T cells expressing NK-cell markers.

Sequenced: PBMCs. The receptors shown here come from a woman between 18 and 29 years old in good health.

This clonotype was counted at least ten times. This rearrangement joins TRBV12-3 or TRBV12-4 to TRBJ2-2, with 9 bases aligning to TRBD1. J lost 2 bases, V lost 5 bases, and 9 bases had no gene match. The length of the CDR3 is 17 residues. The CDR3 DNA reads as TGTGCCAGCAGTCGTCGCAAACAGGGGGCTAACACCGGGGAGCTGTTTTTT. Translating it yields CASSRRKQGANTGELFF.

The rearrangement joins TRBV7-9 to TRBJ2-3, with D possibly TRBD1 on 5 matching bases. This CDR3 has 12 residues. Per germline, CDR1 SEHNR and CDR2 FQNEAQ (reference sequence). With 5 bases removed from V and 10 bases from J, the gap between germline ends came to 13 bases. This CDR3 reads CASSLQGNPQYF. CDR3 bases: TGTGCCAGCAGCCTTCAGGGAAATCCGCAGTATTTT. The complete variable domain, with remaining parts taken from reference TRBV7-9 and TRBJ2-3, reads DTGVSQNPRHKITKRGQNVTFRCDPISEHNRLYWYRQTLGQGPEFLTYFQNEAQLEKSRLLSDRFSAERPKGSFSTLEIQRTEQGDSAMYLCASSLQGNPQYFGPGTRLTVL.

This clonotype has just a few counts. V usage is TRBV5-5 and J usage is TRBJ1-3; weak D call: TRBD1 (5 bases). Trimming removed 4 bases from V and 0 bases from J, with 11 bases in between. CDR1 and CDR2 (germline): SGHKS, YYEKEE (reference sequence). CDR3 length equals 15 residues. DNA for the CDR3: TGTGCCAGCAGCCTGACAGAGACCTCTGGAAACACCATATATTTT. This translates into CASSLTETSGNTIYF.

The chain joins TRBV6-1 to TRBJ1-2; possible D gene TRBD1, 6 bases. Germline V gene lookup returns CDR1 MNHNS and CDR2 SASEGT. This CDR3 has 13 residues. Trimming removed 5 bases from V and 6 bases from J, with 13 bases in between. The CDR3 nucleotides read TGTGCCAGCAGTCCTCAGACAGGACATGGCTACACCTTC. The encoded protein is CASSPQTGHGYTF.

This clonotype showed up just a few times. The V and J genes are TRBV6-5 and TRBJ2-7; 9 bases fit TRBD2. After removal of 8 bases from V and 6 bases from J, the junction contained 11 bases not matched to a gene. The CDR3 length is 14 residues. Germline-derived CDR1 and CDR2 are MNHEY and SVGAGI. CDR3 region: CASRSREGSIEQYF. The CDR3 DNA sequence: TGTGCCAGCCGTTCGCGGGAGGGTTCCATCGAGCAGTACTTC.

The chain combines TRBV12-3 or TRBV12-4 with TRBJ2-7; D call uncertain. CDR3 length: 14 residues. V was pared by 6 bases and J by 3 bases, with 15 bases between. The CDR3 sequence: CASSTVCGLYEQYF. DNA of the CDR3: TGTGCCAGCAGCACCGTGTGTGGTCTCTACGAGCAGTACTTC.

The chain uses TRBV20-1 and TRBJ2-3; either TRBD1 or TRBD2 may fit D (6 bases each). Germline CDR1 DFQATT, CDR2 SNEGSKA (reference sequence). Between the trimmed V and J ends, which lost 5 bases and 5 bases, there was a span of 20 bases. The CDR3 sequence is 15 residues long. CDR3 loop: CSAESGDLQGDTQYF. The CDR3 nucleotides read TGCAGTGCTGAGTCAGGGGACTTACAAGGAGATACGCAGTATTTT.

The chain recombines TRBV20-1 with TRBJ2-1, with 12 bases matching TRBD2. Trimming removed 0 bases from V and 1 base from J; junction bases left unmatched: 7. Germline-derived CDR1 and CDR2 are DFQATT and SNEGSKA (reference sequence). The CDR3 covers 18 residues. This CDR3 is CSARDFTSGGQSYNEQFF. CDR3 in DNA: TGCAGTGCTAGAGATTTTACTAGCGGGGGGCAATCCTACAATGAGCAGTTCTTC.